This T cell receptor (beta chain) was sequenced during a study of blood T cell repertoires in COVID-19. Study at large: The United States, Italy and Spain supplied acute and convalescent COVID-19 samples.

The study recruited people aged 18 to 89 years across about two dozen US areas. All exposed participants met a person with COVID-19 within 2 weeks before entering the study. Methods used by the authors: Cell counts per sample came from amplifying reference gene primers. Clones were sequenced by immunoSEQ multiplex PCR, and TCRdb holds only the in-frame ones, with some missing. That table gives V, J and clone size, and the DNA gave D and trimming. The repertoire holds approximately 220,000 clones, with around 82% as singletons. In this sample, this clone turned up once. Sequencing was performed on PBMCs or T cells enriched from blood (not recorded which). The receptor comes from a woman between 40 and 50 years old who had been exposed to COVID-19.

The chain's CDR3 is CATSQGAPTDTQYF. CDR3 coding DNA: TGTGCCACCAGTCAGGGGGCGCCGACAGATACGCAGTATTTT. The V and J genes are TRBV24-1 and TRBJ2-3; 8 bases agree with TRBD1. Germline loops: CDR1 KGHDR, CDR2 SFDVKD. V trimming: 6 bases; J trimming: 3 bases; junction bases outside the gene matches: 4. CDR3 length: 14 amino acids.